This TCR beta chain came from a study of cytomegalovirus exposure and HLA in healthy donors. The CDR3 length is 17 residues. V was cut by 0 bases and J by 0 bases, with 15 bases left in between. The germline gives CDR1 SGHVS, CDR2 FQNEAQ. In the PCR, 60 Vbeta and 13 Jbeta primers were used. The repertoire was sequenced with immunoSEQ multiplex PCR; TCRdb's copy has only in-frame clones and lacks some. The sample lists over 70,000 clones; 70% to 80% were seen once. This receptor was obtained from a middle-aged man in good health and CMV-seropositive. Sequencing was done on a sample of PBMCs. J is TRBJ2-7 and V is TRBV7-8, with D perhaps TRBD2 (6 bases). The CDR3: CASSLAAVGSVSYEQYF. The CDR3 coding sequence is TGTGCCAGCAGCTTAGCGGCGGTCGGGAGCGTCTCCTACGAGCAGTACTTC.